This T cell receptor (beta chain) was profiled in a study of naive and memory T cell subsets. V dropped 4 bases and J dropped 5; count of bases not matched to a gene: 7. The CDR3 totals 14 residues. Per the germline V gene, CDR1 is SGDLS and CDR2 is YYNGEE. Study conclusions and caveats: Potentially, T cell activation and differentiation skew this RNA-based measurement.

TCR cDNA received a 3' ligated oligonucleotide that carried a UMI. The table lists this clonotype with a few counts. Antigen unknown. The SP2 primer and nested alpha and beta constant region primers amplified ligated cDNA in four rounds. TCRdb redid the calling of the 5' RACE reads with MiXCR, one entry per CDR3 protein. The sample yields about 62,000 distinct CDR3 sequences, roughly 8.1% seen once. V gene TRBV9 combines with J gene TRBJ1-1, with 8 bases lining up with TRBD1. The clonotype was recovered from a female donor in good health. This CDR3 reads CASSTGGRGTEAFF. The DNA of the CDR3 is TGTGCCAGCAGCACAGGGGGAAGGGGGACTGAAGCTTTCTTT. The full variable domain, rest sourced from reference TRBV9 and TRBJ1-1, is DSGVTQTPKHLITATGQRVTLRCSPRSGDLSVYWYQQSLDQGLQFLIQYYNGEERAKGNILERFSAQQFPDLHSELNLSSLELGDSALYFCASSTGGRGTEAFFGQGTRLTVV.